Presented here are 19 T cell receptor beta chains from one specimen sequenced in a study of blood T cell repertoires in COVID-19. The data were produced by immunoSEQ multiplex PCR, yet TCRdb's version contains in-frame clones alone and is incomplete. The repertoire holds about 240,000 clones, with 80% to 90% as singletons. Sequencing used peripheral blood. All receptors derive from a man aged 45-65 years with acute or convalescent COVID-19.

CDR3 region: CASTLKGLFTEAFF. The CDR3 DNA is TGTGCCAGCACACTCAAGGGGCTATTCACTGAAGCTTTCTTT. The chain couples TRBV19 to TRBJ1-1; tentatively, D is TRBD1 (5 bases). There are 14 residues in the CDR3. The germline V gene encodes CDR1 LNHDA and CDR2 SQIVND (reference sequence). Trimming removed 9 bases at V and 4 bases at J, with 18 bases between.

The chain recombines TRBV19 with TRBJ2-2; TRBD1 matches at 8 bases. The J segment lost 6 bases and the V segment lost 3 bases, leaving 6 bases of the junction unmatched. Germline assignment: CDR1 LNHDA and CDR2 SQIVND (reference sequence). The CDR3 runs 15 residues. In DNA form, the CDR3 reads TGTGCCAGTAGTATTCTCAAACAGGGGGCCGGGGAGCTGTTTTTT. This gives the protein CASSILKQGAGELFF.

The chain has TRBV5-6 and TRBJ2-5; a possible D gene is TRBD1 (6 bases). Germline V lookup: CDR1 SGHDT, CDR2 YYEEEE. V dropped 0 bases and J dropped 4 bases, with 13 bases sitting between them. The CDR3 length is 15 residues. The CDR3 loop is CASSLAPGAGETQYF. CDR3 nucleotides: TGTGCCAGCAGCTTGGCCCCAGGGGCTGGAGAGACCCAGTACTTC.

The V gene is TRBV9, the J gene TRBJ2-7; 7 positions agree with TRBD2. V dropped 7 bases and J dropped 5; count of bases not matched to a gene: 3. CDR1 SGDLS and CDR2 YYNGEE come from the germline V gene. The CDR3 sequence is 11 residues long. CDR3 loop: CASGRANEQYF. CDR3 DNA: TGTGCCAGCGGGAGGGCCAACGAGCAGTACTTC.

This clone is a singleton in its sample. The chain uses TRBV7-2 and TRBJ1-1, with D perhaps matching TRBD1 (5 bases). CDR1 and CDR2 (germline): SGHTA, FQGNSA. This CDR3 has 14 amino acids. Deletions cut 0 bases from V and 4 bases from J, with 9 bases between. CDR3: CASSLASGRTEAFF. CDR3 bases: TGTGCCAGCAGCTTAGCGTCAGGGCGCACTGAAGCTTTCTTT.

The chain links TRBV6-5 to TRBJ1-1; 10 bases map to TRBD1. This CDR3 spans 13 amino acids. From germline, CDR1 is MNHEY and CDR2 SVGAGI. V shed 8 bases and J 6 bases; nucleotides not matched to a gene: 6. The CDR3 protein is CASFDRGQSEAFF. The CDR3 nucleotides are TGTGCCAGCTTCGACAGGGGGCAATCTGAAGCTTTCTTT.

The chain joins TRBV14 to TRBJ1-2; D is unresolved. V was cut by 1 base and J by 3 bases, with 6 bases left in between. The CDR3 covers 13 residues. In germline, CDR1 is SGHDN, CDR2 FVKESK. The CDR3 sequence: CASSQGPDYGYTF. The CDR3 DNA sequence: TGTGCCAGCAGCCAAGGGCCAGACTATGGCTACACCTTC.

V and J are TRBV7-9 and TRBJ2-1, with 10 bases identical to TRBD2. With V trimmed by 1 base and J by 9 bases, 6 bases remained unmatched. Germline CDR1 and CDR2: SEHNR and FQNEAQ (reference sequence). This CDR3 contains 15 residues. This CDR3 reads CASSLVASGGSEQFF. DNA for the CDR3: TGTGCCAGCAGCTTAGTTGCTAGCGGGGGAAGTGAGCAGTTCTTC.

This clone was counted ten times or more. This chain joins TRBV11-1 and TRBJ2-7; D might be TRBD1 (6 bases). In germline, CDR1 is SGHAT, CDR2 FQDESV (reference sequence). The CDR3 runs 15 residues. With 4 bases removed from V and 3 bases from J, the gap between germline ends came to 16 bases. The CDR3 is CASSSPWDNYYEQYF. CDR3 DNA sequence: TGTGCCAGCAGCTCCCCCTGGGACAATTACTACGAGCAGTACTTC.

For this clone: The identical CDR3 is also encoded by other nucleotide sequences in the sample. The chain uses TRBV6-5 and TRBJ1-4; D may be TRBD1 (5 bases). Germline lookup yields CDR1 MNHEY and CDR2 SVGAGI. Deletions cut 8 bases from V and 0 bases from J, with 10 bases between. CDR3 size: 14 residues. Here the CDR3 DNA reads TGTGCCAGCGGTAGACAGACAACTAATGAAAAACTGTTTTTT. Amino acids: CASGRQTTNEKLFF.

Only a few counts were recorded for this clone. The chain has TRBV27 and TRBJ1-5; TRBD1 aligns across 10 bases. Germline values: CDR1 MNHEY, CDR2 SMNVEV (reference sequence). Losses at the gene ends were 2 bases for V and 3 bases for J; bases not matched to a gene: 19. The CDR3 sequence is 21 residues long. DNA of the CDR3: TGTGCCAGCAGTTTAGGGGGCCGCGGGACAGGGGCCCTTATACCCAATCAGCCCCAGCATTTT. Residues: CASSLGGRGTGALIPNQPQHF.

The chain employs TRBV28 and TRBJ2-3; 8 bases agree with TRBD1. Germline-derived CDR1 and CDR2 are MDHEN and SYDVKM. V trimming: 6 bases; J trimming: 2 bases; junction bases outside the gene matches: 10. The CDR3 has 16 amino acids. The CDR3: CASSLTRGQVTDTQYF. CDR3 coding DNA: TGTGCCAGCAGCCTCACCAGGGGACAGGTCACAGATACGCAGTATTTT.

The chain couples TRBV12-3 or TRBV12-4 to TRBJ1-2; TRBD1 might be the D (5 bases). The CDR3 has 13 residues. The V and J ends lost 6 bases and 7 bases respectively, with 15 bases between them. Written as DNA, the CDR3 is TGTGCCAGCAGCCTGACGGACAATTTTGGCTACACCTTC. Translation: CASSLTDNFGYTF.

The chain recombines TRBV6-5 with TRBJ2-7; TRBD1 is a possible D gene (6 bases). This CDR3 has 11 residues. Germline V gives CDR1 MNHEY, CDR2 SVGAGI. V lost 8 bases to trimming and J lost 10 bases, with 15 bases between them. The DNA of the CDR3 is TGTGCCAGCGAGGGGGAGACGAGACAGTACTTC. This encodes CASEGETRQYF.

This clone was counted between two and nine times. V and J are TRBV3-1 (or the pseudogene TRBV3-2) and TRBJ2-7, with 9 bases matching TRBD1. This CDR3 region has 17 residues. Germline V gives CDR1 LGHDT, CDR2 YNNKEL (reference sequence). J was trimmed by 7 bases and V by 0 bases; bases with no gene match: 13. CDR3 loop: CASSQDFLTGGVGEQYF. The CDR3 DNA sequence: TGTGCCAGCAGCCAAGATTTCCTGACAGGGGGGGTCGGGGAGCAGTACTTC.

This sequence joins TRBV14 and TRBJ1-2; D call uncertain. The CDR3 consists of 12 residues. Germline V gene lookup returns CDR1 SGHDN and CDR2 FVKESK. V lost 6 bases and J 4 bases, leaving 9 bases between the germline ends. DNA of the CDR3: TGTGCCAGCAGTCCAGGAGGCTATGGCTACACCTTC. It yields the protein CASSPGGYGYTF.

The chain recombines TRBV28 with TRBJ1-1, with 9 bases that match TRBD1. Germline assignment: CDR1 MDHEN and CDR2 SYDVKM. This CDR3 is 15 amino acids long. Here the CDR3 DNA reads TGTTCTACTGTCCCGGGACAGGGTATGGGCACTGAAGCTTTCTTT. This sequence encodes CSTVPGQGMGTEAFF.

The genes are TRBV5-6 and TRBJ2-2; D call uncertain. The CDR3 is 12 residues long. Trimming shortened V by 2 bases and J by 6 bases, and 5 bases separated the two germline ends. Germline V gives CDR1 SGHDT, CDR2 YYEEEE. DNA of the CDR3: TGTGCCAGCAGCTTTAATTCCGGGGAGCTGTTTTTT. It is translated as CASSFNSGELFF.

The DNA of the CDR3 is TGTGCCAGCAGTGAGGGACAGGGGAATGAAAAACTGTTTTTT. The encoded protein is CASSEGQGNEKLFF. J is TRBJ1-4 and V is TRBV25-1; 10 bases align to TRBD1. The CDR3 has 14 amino acids. V was clipped by 3 bases and J by 5 bases; unmatched bases: 0. The germline V gene encodes CDR1 MGHDK and CDR2 SYGVNS.